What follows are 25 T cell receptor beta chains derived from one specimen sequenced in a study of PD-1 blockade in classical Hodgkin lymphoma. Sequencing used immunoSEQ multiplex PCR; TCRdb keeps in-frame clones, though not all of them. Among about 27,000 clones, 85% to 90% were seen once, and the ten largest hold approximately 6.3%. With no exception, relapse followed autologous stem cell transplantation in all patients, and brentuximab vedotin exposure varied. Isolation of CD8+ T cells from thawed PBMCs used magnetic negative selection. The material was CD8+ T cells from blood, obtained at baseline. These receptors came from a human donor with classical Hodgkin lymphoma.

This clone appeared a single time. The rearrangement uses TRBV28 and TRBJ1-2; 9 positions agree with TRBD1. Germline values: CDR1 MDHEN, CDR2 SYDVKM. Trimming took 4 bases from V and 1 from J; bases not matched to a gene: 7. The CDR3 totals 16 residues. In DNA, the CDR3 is TGTGCCAGCAGTTCCCCCAGGACAGGGGATAACTATGGCTACACCTTC. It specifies CASSSPRTGDNYGYTF.

As DNA, the CDR3 is TGTGCCAGCAGTTCCGACAGGGGAGGGGAGACCCAGTACTTC. Its translation is CASSSDRGGETQYF. The chain has TRBV28 and TRBJ2-5; TRBD1 is a possible D gene (8 bases). Trimming took off 4 bases at V and 5 bases at J, with 14 bases between the two ends. Germline assignment: CDR1 MDHEN and CDR2 SYDVKM. CDR3 length: 14 residues.

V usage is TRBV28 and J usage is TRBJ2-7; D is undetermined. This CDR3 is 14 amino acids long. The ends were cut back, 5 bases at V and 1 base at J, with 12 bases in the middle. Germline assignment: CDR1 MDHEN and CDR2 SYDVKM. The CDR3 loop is CASSDRSSSYEQYF. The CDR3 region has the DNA TGTGCCAGCAGTGATAGATCCAGTTCCTACGAGCAGTACTTC.

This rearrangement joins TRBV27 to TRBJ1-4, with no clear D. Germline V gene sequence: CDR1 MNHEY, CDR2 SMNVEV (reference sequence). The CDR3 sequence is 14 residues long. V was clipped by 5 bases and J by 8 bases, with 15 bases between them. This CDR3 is CASSRTPGIEKLFF. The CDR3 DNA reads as TGTGCCAGCAGTCGGACGCCCGGGATCGAAAAACTGTTTTTT.

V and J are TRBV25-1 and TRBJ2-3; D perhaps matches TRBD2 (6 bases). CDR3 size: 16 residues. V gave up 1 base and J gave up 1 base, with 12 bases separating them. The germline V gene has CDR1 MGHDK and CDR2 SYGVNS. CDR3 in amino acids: CASSESRRAGTDTQYF. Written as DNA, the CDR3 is TGTGCCAGCAGTGAATCGCGGAGGGCGGGCACAGATACGCAGTATTTT.

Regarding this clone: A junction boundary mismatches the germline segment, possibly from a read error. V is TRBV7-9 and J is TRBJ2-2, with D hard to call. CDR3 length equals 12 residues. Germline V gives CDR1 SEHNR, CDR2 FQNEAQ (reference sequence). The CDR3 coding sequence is TGTGCCAGCACCTTAAACACCGGGGAGCTGTTTTTT. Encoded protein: CASTLNTGELFF.

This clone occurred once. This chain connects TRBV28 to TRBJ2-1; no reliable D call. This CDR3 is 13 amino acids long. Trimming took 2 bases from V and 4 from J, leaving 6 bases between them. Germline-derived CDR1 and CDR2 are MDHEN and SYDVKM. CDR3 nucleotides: TGTGCCAGCAGTTTAGGAAAATACAATGAGCAGTTCTTC. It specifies CASSLGKYNEQFF. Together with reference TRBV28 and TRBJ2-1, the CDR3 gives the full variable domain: DVKVTQSSRYLVKRTGEKVFLECVQDMDHENMFWYRQDPGLGLRLIYFSYDVKMKEKGDIPEGYSVSREKKERFSLILESASTNQTSMYLCASSLGKYNEQFFGPGTRLTVL.

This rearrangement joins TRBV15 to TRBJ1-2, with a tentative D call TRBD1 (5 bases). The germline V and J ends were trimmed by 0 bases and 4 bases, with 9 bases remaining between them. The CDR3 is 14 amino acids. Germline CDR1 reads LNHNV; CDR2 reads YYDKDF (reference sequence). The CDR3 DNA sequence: TGTGCCACCAGCAGAGATACCGGGACCTATGGCTACACCTTC. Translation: CATSRDTGTYGYTF.

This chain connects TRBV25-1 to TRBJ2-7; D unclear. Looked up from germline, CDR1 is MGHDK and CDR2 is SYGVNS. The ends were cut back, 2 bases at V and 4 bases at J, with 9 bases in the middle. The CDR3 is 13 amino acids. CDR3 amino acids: CASSEVSVYEQYF. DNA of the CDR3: TGTGCCAGCAGTGAAGTGTCGGTTTACGAGCAGTACTTC.

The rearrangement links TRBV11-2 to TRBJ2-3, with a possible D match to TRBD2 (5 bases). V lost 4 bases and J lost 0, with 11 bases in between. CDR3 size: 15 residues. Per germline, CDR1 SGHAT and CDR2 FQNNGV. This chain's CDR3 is CASSSTGSSTDTQYF. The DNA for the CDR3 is TGTGCCAGCAGCTCAACGGGGTCTAGCACAGATACGCAGTATTTT.

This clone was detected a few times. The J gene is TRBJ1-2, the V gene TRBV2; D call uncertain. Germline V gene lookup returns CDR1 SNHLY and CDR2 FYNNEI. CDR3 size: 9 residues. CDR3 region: CTVNYGYTF. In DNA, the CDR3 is TGTACAGTGAACTATGGCTACACCTTC.

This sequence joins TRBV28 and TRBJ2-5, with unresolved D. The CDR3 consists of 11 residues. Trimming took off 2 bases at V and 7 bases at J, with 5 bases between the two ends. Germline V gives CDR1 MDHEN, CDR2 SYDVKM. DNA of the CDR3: TGTGCCAGCAGTTTAGGGTTGACCCAGTACTTC. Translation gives CASSLGLTQYF.

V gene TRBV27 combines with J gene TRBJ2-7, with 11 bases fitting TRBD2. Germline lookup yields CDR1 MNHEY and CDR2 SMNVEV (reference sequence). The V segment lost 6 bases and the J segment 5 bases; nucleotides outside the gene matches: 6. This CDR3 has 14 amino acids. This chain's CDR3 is CASRASGGIDEQYF. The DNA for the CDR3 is TGTGCCAGCAGAGCTAGCGGGGGGATCGACGAGCAGTACTTC.

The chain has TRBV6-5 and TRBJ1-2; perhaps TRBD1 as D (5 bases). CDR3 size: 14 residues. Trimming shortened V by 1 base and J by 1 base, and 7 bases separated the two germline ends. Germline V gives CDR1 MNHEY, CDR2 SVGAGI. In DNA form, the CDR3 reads TGTGCCAGCAGTTACTTTAGGGGTAACTATGGCTACACCTTC. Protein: CASSYFRGNYGYTF.

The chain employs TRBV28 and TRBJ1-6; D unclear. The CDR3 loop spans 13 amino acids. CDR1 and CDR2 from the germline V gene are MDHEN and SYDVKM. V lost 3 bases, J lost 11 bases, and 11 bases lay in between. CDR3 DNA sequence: TGTGCCAGCAGTTTCTTCCTTTCCCCACCCCTCCACTTT. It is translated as CASSFFLSPPLHF.

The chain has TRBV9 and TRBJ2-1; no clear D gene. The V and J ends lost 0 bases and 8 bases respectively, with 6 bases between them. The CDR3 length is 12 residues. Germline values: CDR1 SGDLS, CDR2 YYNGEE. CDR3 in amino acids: CASSVVEYEQFF. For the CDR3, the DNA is TGTGCCAGCAGCGTAGTTGAATATGAGCAGTTCTTC.

CDR3 sequence (DNA): TGTGCCAGCACCCAGACCGGATACGAGCAGTACTTC. Its protein is CASTQTGYEQYF. The rearrangement uses TRBV5-5 and TRBJ2-7; unclear D gene. Germline V gene lookup returns CDR1 SGHKS and CDR2 YYEKEE (reference sequence). V lost 6 bases and J 4 bases, leaving 11 bases between the germline ends. The length of the CDR3 is 12 residues. The entire variable domain, with the rest obtained from reference TRBV5-5 and TRBJ2-7, is as follows: DAGVTQSPTHLIKTRGQQVTLRCSPISGHKSVSWYQQVLGQGPQFIFQYYEKEERGRGNFPDRFSARQFPNYSSELNVNALLLGDSALYLCASTQTGYEQYFGPGTRLTVT.

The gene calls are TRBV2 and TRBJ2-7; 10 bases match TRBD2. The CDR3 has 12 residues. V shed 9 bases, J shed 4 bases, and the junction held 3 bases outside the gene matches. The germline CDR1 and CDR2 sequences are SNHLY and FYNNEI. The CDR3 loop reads CARSSGSYEQYF. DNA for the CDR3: TGTGCCAGGTCTAGCGGGAGTTACGAGCAGTACTTC.

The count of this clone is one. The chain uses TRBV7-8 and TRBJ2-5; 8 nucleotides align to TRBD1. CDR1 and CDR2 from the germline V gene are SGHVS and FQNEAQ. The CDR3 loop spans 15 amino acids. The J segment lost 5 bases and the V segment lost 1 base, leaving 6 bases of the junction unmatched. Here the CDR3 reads CASSLGRGHEETQYF. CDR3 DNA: TGTGCCAGCAGCTTAGGCAGGGGGCATGAGGAGACCCAGTACTTC.

CDR3 bases: TGTGCCAGCAGCCAAGATGGGGTTTGGGTCACTGAAGCTTTCTTT. Its translation: CASSQDGVWVTEAFF. The genes are TRBV14 and TRBJ1-1; D ambiguous. The germline V and J ends were trimmed by 0 bases and 4 bases, with 12 bases remaining between them. This CDR3 region has 15 residues. The germline CDR1 and CDR2 sequences are SGHDN and FVKESK. The entire variable domain, with the rest obtained from reference TRBV14 and TRBJ1-1, is as follows: EAGVTQFPSHSVIEKGQTVTLRCDPISGHDNLYWYRRVMGKEIKFLLHFVKESKQDESGMPNNRFLAERTGGTYSTLKVQPAELEDSGVYFCASSQDGVWVTEAFFGQGTRLTVV.

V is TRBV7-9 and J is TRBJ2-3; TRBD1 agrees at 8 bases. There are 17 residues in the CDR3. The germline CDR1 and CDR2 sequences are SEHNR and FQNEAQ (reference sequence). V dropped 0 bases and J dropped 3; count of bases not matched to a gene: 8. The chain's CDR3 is CASSLADRGPSTDTQYF. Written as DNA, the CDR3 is TGTGCCAGCAGCTTAGCCGACAGGGGCCCATCGACAGATACGCAGTATTTT. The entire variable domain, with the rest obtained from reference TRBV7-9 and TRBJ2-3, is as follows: DTGVSQNPRHKITKRGQNVTFRCDPISEHNRLYWYRQTLGQGPEFLTYFQNEAQLEKSRLLSDRFSAERPKGSFSTLEIQRTEQGDSAMYLCASSLADRGPSTDTQYFGPGTRLTVL.

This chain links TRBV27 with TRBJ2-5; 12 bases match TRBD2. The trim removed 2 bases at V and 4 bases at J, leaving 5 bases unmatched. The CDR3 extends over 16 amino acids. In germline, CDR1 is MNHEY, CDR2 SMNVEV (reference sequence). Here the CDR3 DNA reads TGTGCCAGCAGTTTAATGGCTAGCGGGAGGGGAGAGACCCAGTACTTC. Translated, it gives CASSLMASGRGETQYF.

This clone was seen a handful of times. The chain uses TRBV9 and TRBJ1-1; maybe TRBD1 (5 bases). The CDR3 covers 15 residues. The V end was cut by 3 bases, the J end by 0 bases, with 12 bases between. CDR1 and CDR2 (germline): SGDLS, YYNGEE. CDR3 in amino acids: CASSAPDRMNTEAFF. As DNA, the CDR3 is TGTGCCAGCAGCGCTCCCGACAGAATGAACACTGAAGCTTTCTTT.

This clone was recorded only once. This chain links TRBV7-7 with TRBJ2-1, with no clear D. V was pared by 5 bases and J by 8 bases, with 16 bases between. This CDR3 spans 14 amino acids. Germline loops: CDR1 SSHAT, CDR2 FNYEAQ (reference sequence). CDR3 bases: TGTGCCAGCAGCCACCTATCCGCGGCGGATGAGCAGTTCTTC. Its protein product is CASSHLSAADEQFF.

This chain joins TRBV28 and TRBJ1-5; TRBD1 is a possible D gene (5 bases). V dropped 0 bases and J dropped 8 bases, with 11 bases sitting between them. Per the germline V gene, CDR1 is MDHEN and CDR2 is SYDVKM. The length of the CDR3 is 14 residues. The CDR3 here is CASSLWAGLEPQHF. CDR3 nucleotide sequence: TGTGCCAGCAGTTTATGGGCAGGGCTGGAGCCCCAGCATTTT.